This record covers a single TCR beta chain. Its antigen remains unidentified. The sample belongs to a study of glioma-infiltrating T cells. Study outcomes and limitations: Gliomas, especially low-grade, showed above-expected tissue-blood divergence; non-neoplastic patients showed below.

TCR alpha and beta CDR3 regions were amplified from RNA using iRepertoire nested multiplex PCR. One-step reverse transcription and amplification started from approximately 100-400 ng of tissue mRNA or PBMC total RNA. Each CDR3 protein gets one entry after TCRdb re-called the multiplex PCR reads with MiXCR. The sample lists some 17,000 distinct CDR3 sequences, roughly 60% occurring once. Per germline, CDR1 MDHEN and CDR2 SYDVKM. The CDR3 is made up of 13 amino acids. V shed 6 bases, J shed 5 bases, and the junction held 6 bases outside the gene matches. The chain employs TRBV28 and TRBJ2-7; TRBD1 matches 8 bases. The sample comprised glioma tissue, nonneoplastic brain tissue, or PBMCs (not recorded which). The receptor was isolated from a human donor with low-grade glioma or glioblastoma, undergoing nonglioma brain surgery, or in good health (not recorded which). In DNA form, the CDR3 reads TGTGCCAGCAGCGTTCAGGGGGCCCACGAGCAGTACTTC. This gives the protein CASSVQGAHEQYF.